The clone carrying this T cell receptor beta chain was seen once. In the original analysis: For nucleated cells, counts were estimated from reference gene primer amplification. Generated by immunoSEQ multiplex PCR, the TCRdb table keeps only in-frame clones and is missing some. V and J calls and clone size follow that table, whereas D and trimming were derived from the DNA. This sample has approximately 220,000 clones, with about four fifths found just once. The data are from a study of blood T cell repertoires in COVID-19. For the study at large: Acute and convalescent COVID-19 samples came from the United States, Italy and Spain. The cDNA or gDNA used as material had been derived from T cells, B-cell-depleted T cells, or PBMCs.

The CDR3 contains 10 residues. Trimming stripped 6 bases from V and 5 bases from J, with 4 bases between. From germline, CDR1 is MNHEY and CDR2 SVGAGI. V is TRBV6-5 and J is TRBJ2-5; D is undetermined. The receptor was derived from a woman in her thirties or forties with active or convalescent COVID-19. The material sequenced was peripheral blood. The CDR3 DNA follows: TGTGCCAGCAGAACTGAGACCCAGTACTTC. As protein: CASRTETQYF.